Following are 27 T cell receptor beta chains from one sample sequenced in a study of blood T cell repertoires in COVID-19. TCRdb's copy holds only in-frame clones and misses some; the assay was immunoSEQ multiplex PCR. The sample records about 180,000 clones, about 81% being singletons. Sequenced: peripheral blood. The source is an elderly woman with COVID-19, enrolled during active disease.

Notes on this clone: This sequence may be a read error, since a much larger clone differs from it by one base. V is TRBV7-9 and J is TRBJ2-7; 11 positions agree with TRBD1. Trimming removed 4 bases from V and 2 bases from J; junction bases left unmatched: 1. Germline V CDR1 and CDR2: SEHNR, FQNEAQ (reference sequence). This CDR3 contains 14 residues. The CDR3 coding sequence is TGTGCCAGCAGCTGGGGACAGGGGGCCTACGAGCAGTACTTC. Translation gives CASSWGQGAYEQYF.

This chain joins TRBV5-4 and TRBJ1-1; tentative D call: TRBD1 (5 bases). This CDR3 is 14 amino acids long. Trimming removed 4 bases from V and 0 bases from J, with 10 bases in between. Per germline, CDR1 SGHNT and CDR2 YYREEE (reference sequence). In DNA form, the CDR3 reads TGTGCCAGCAGCCTTAGGGGTTTGAACACTGAAGCTTTCTTT. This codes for CASSLRGLNTEAFF.

The CDR3 protein is CASKRSPPSYNEQFF. In DNA, the CDR3 is TGTGCCAGCAAAAGGAGCCCACCCTCCTACAATGAGCAGTTCTTC. The chain recombines TRBV5-6 with TRBJ2-1; unclear D gene. Deletions cut 6 bases from V and 0 bases from J, with 13 bases between. CDR1 and CDR2 (germline): SGHDT, YYEEEE. The CDR3 sequence is 15 residues long.

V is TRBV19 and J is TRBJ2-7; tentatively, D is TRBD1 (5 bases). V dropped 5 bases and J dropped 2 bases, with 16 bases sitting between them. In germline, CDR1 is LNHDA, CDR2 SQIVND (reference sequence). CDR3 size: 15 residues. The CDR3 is CASSPLAGHPYEQYF. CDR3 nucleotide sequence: TGTGCCAGTAGTCCGCTCGCCGGACACCCCTACGAGCAGTACTTC. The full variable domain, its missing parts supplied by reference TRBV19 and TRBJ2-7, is DGGITQSPKYLFRKEGQNVTLSCEQNLNHDAMYWYRQDPGQGLRLIYYSQIVNDFQKGDIAEGYSVSREKKESFPLTVTSAQKNPTAFYLCASSPLAGHPYEQYFGPGTRLTVT.

CDR3 nucleotide sequence: TGTGCCAGCAGTTCTCCGGTCATAGCGGGGGGGCCGCGGACCGGGGAGCTGTTTTTT. Its translation: CASSSPVIAGGPRTGELFF. The chain has TRBV11-3 and TRBJ2-2, with TRBD2 matching over 11 bases. CDR1 and CDR2 from the germline V gene are SGHNT and YENEEA. The CDR3 is 19 amino acids. Germline trimming cut 6 bases from V and 5 bases from J; bases unmatched to any gene: 17. Variable domain in full (rest from reference TRBV11-3 and TRBJ2-2): EAGVVQSPRYKIIEKKQPVAFWCNPISGHNTLYWYLQNLGQGPELLIRYENEEAVDDSQLPKDRFSAERLKGVDSTLKIQPAELGDSAVYLCASSSPVIAGGPRTGELFFGEGSRLTVL.

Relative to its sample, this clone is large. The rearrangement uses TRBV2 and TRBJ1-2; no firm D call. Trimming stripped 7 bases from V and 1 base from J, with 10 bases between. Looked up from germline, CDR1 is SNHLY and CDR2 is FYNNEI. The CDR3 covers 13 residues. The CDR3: CASKLGVNYGYTF. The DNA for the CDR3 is TGTGCCAGCAAGTTGGGAGTTAACTATGGCTACACCTTC.

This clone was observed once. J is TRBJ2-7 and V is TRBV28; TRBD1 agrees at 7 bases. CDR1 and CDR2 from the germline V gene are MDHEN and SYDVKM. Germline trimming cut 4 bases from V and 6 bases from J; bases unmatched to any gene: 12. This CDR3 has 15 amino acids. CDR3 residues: CASSSVTGAVGEQYF. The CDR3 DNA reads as TGTGCCAGCAGTTCCGTAACAGGGGCCGTCGGCGAGCAGTACTTC.

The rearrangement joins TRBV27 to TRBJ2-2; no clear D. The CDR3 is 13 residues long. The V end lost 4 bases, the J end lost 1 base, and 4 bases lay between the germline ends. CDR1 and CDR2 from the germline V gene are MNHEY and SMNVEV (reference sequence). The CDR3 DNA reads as TGTGCCAGCAGTTCTCGGAACACCGGGGAGCTGTTTTTT. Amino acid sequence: CASSSRNTGELFF.

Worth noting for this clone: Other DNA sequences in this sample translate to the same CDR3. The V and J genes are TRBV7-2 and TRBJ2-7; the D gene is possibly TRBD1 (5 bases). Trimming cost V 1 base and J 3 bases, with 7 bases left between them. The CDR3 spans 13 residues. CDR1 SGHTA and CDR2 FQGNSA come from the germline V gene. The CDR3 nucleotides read TGTGCCAGCAGCTTAGGGGGCTTCTACGAGCAGTACTTC. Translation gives CASSLGGFYEQYF.

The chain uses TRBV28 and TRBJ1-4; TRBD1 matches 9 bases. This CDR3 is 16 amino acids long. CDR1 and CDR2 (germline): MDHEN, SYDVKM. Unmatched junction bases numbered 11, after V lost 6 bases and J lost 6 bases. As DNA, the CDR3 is TGTGCCAGCAGATTGACCCCGGGACAGGGACATGAAAAACTGTTTTTT. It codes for CASRLTPGQGHEKLFF.

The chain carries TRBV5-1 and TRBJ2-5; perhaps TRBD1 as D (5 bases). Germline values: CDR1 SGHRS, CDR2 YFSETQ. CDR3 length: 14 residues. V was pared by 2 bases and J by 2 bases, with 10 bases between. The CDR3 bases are TGCGCCAGCAGCTTAATCAGGGAACAAGAGACCCAGTACTTC. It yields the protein CASSLIREQETQYF.

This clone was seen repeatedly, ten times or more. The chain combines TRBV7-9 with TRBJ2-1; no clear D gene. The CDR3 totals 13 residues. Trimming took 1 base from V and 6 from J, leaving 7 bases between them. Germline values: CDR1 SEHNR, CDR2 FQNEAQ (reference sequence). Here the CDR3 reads CASSLGLPNEQFF. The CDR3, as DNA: TGTGCCAGCAGCTTAGGACTTCCCAATGAGCAGTTCTTC.

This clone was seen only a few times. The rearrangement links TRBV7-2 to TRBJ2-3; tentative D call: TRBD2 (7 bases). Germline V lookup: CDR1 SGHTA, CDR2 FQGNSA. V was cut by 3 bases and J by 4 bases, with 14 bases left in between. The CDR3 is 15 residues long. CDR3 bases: TGTGCCAGCAGCTTGGGGGGGCAACGGGCAGATACGCAGTATTTT. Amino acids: CASSLGGQRADTQYF.

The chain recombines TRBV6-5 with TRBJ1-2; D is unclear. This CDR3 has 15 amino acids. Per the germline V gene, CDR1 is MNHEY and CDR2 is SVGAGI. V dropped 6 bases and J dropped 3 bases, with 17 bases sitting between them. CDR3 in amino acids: CASSAGEGRDYGYTF. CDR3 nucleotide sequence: TGTGCCAGCAGCGCTGGGGAGGGCCGGGACTATGGCTACACCTTC.

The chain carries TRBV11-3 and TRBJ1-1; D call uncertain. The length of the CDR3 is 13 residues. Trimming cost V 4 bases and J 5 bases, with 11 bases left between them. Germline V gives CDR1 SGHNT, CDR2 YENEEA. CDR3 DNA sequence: TGTGCCAGCAGCTCAGAACCGAGGACTGAAGCTTTCTTT. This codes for CASSSEPRTEAFF.

The CDR3 is CASSGQGEYEQYF. The CDR3 DNA sequence: TGCGCCAGCAGTGGACAGGGGGAATACGAGCAGTACTTC. The rearrangement links TRBV10-1 to TRBJ2-7; 9 bases agree with TRBD1. With V trimmed by 4 bases and J by 4 bases, 2 bases remained unmatched. The CDR3 is 13 residues long. The V gene's germline CDR1 is WNHNN and CDR2 SYGVQD (reference sequence).

For the CDR3, the DNA is TGTGCCAGCAGCTTAGCGCTACGGGGCACTGAAGCTTTCTTT. Translating it yields CASSLALRGTEAFF. This chain links TRBV7-8 with TRBJ1-1; the D is unclear. The CDR3 spans 14 residues. CDR1 is SGHVS and CDR2 is FQNEAQ in the germline V gene. Trimming took off 0 bases at V and 4 bases at J, with 9 bases between the two ends. The variable domain in full, with the rest retrieved from reference TRBV7-8 and TRBJ1-1, is GAGVSQSPRYKVAKRGQDVALRCDPISGHVSLFWYQQALGQGPEFLTYFQNEAQLDKSGLPSDRFFAERPEGSVSTLKIQRTQQEDSAVYLCASSLALRGTEAFFGQGTRLTVV.

CDR3 sequence (DNA): TGTGCCAGCAGCCCGACAGTGAACACTGAAGCTTTCTTT. Its translation: CASSPTVNTEAFF. The chain has TRBV11-2 and TRBJ1-1, with a weak D call TRBD1 (5 bases). Trimming took off 5 bases at V and 0 bases at J, with 7 bases between the two ends. The length of the CDR3 is 13 residues. The V gene's germline CDR1 is SGHAT and CDR2 FQNNGV.

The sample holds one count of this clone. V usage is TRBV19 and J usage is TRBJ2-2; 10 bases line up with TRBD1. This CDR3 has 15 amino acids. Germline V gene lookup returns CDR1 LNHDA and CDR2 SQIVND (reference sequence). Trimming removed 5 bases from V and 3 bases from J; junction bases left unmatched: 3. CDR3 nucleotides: TGTGCCAGTAGTGGGACAGGGGTTGACACCGGGGAGCTGTTTTTT. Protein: CASSGTGVDTGELFF. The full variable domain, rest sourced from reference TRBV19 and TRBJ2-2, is DGGITQSPKYLFRKEGQNVTLSCEQNLNHDAMYWYRQDPGQGLRLIYYSQIVNDFQKGDIAEGYSVSREKKESFPLTVTSAQKNPTAFYLCASSGTGVDTGELFFGEGSRLTVL.

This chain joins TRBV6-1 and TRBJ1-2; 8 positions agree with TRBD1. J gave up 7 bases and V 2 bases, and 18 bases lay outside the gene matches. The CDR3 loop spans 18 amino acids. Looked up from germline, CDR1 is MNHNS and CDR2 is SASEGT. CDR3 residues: CASSELTGGKLWEGGYTF. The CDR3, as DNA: TGTGCCAGCAGTGAACTCACAGGGGGGAAACTATGGGAAGGTGGCTACACCTTC.

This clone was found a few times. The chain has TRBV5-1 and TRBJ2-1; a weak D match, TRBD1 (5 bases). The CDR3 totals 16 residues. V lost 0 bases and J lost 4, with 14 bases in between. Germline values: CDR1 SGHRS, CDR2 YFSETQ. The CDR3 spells CASSLAPVAGYNEQFF. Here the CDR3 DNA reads TGCGCCAGCAGCTTGGCCCCGGTTGCAGGGTACAATGAGCAGTTCTTC.

The CDR3, as DNA: TGTGCCAGCAGCCCTAGACTAGCGGGGGGCCCTTGGGAGCAGTACTTC. Translation gives CASSPRLAGGPWEQYF. The chain employs TRBV5-5 and TRBJ2-7; 13 positions agree with TRBD2. Germline lookup yields CDR1 SGHKS and CDR2 YYEKEE (reference sequence). CDR3 size: 16 residues. V shed 4 bases and J 7 bases; nucleotides not matched to a gene: 11.

Written as DNA, the CDR3 is TGTGCCAGCAGTTACGGACACCCCTACGAGCAGTACTTC. It encodes CASSYGHPYEQYF. The chain employs TRBV28 and TRBJ2-7; tentative D call: TRBD1 (5 bases). Germline V CDR1 and CDR2: MDHEN, SYDVKM. V lost 4 bases to trimming and J lost 2 bases, with 9 bases between them. This CDR3 comprises 13 residues.

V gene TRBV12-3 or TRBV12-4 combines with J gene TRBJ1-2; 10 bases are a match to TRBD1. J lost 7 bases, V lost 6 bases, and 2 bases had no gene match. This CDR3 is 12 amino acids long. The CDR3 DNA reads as TGTGCCAGCAGCCGGGACAGGGGTGGCTACACCTTC. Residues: CASSRDRGGYTF.

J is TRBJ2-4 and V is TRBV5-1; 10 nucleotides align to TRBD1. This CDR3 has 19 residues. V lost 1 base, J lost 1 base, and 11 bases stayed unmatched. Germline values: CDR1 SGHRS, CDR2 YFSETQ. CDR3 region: CASSLTTGQGKMAKNIQYF. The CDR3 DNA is TGCGCCAGCAGCTTGACTACGGGACAGGGGAAGATGGCCAAAAACATTCAGTACTTC.

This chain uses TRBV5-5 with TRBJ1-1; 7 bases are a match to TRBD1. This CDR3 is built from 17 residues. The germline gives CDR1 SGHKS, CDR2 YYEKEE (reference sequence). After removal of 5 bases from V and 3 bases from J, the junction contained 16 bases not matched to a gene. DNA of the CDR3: TGTGCCAGCAGGCTCTACCTTACAGGGGTCGGGGACACTGAAGCTTTCTTT. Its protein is CASRLYLTGVGDTEAFF.

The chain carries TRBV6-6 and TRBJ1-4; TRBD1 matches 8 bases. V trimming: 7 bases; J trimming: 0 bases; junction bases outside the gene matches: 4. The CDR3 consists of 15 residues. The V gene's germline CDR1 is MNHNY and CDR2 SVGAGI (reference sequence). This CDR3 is CASKGQAATNEKLFF. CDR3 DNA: TGTGCCAGCAAGGGACAGGCGGCAACTAATGAAAAACTGTTTTTT.